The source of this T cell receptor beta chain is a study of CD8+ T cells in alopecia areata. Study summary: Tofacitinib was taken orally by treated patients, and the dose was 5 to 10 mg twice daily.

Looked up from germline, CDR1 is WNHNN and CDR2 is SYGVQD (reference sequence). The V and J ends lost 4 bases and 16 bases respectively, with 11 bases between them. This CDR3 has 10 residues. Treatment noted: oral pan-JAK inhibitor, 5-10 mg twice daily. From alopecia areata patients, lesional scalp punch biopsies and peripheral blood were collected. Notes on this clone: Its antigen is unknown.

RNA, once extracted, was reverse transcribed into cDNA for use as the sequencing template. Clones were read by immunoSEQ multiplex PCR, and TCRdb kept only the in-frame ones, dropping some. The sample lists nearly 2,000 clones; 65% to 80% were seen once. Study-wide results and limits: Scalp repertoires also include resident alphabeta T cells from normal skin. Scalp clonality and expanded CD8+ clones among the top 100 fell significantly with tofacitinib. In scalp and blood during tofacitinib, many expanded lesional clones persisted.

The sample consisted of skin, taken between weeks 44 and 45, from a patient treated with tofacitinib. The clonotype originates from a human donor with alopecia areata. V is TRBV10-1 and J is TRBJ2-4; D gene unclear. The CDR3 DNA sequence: TGCGCCAGCAGTGGAAGGCCCGACTACTTC. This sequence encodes CASSGRPDYF.